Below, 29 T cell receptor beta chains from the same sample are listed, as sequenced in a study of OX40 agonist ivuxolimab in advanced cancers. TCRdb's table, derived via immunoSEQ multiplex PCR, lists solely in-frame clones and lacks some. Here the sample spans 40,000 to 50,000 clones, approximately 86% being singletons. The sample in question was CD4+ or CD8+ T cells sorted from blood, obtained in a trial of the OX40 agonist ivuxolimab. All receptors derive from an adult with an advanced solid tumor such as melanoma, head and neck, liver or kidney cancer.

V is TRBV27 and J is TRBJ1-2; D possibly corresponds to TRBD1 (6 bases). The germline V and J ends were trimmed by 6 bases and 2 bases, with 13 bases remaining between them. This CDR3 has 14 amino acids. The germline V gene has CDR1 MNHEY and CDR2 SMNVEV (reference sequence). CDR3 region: CASRLTGKNYGYTF. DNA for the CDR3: TGTGCCAGCAGATTAACAGGGAAGAACTATGGCTACACCTTC.

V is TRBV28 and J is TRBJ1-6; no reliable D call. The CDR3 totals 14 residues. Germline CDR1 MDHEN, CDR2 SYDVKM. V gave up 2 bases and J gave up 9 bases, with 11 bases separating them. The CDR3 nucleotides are TGTGCCAGCAGTTTAGGGTCGGGTGCTTCACCCCTCCACTTT. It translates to CASSLGSGASPLHF.

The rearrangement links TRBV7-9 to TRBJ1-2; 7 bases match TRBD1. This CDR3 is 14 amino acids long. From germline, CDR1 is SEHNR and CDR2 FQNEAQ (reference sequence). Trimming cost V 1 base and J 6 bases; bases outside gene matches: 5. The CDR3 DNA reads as TGTGCCAGCAGCTTAGAGGGGGCCATAGATGGCTACACCTTC. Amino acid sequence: CASSLEGAIDGYTF.

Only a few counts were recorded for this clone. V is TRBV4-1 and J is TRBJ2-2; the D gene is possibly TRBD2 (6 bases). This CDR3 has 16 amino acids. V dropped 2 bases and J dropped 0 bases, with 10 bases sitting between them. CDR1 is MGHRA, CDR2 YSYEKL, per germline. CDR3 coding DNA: TGCGCCAGCAGCCAATATGGCGGGACGAACACCGGGGAGCTGTTTTTT. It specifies CASSQYGGTNTGELFF.

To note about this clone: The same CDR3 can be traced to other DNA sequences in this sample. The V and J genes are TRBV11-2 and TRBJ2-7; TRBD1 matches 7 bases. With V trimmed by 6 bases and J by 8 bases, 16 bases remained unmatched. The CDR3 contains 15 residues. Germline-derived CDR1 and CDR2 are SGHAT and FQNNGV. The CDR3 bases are TGTGCCAGCAGTCGCCCCGGGACAGCTGAGAGCCAGCAGTACTTC. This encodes CASSRPGTAESQQYF.

CDR3 in amino acids: CASSVGGGEGQPQHF. The CDR3 DNA sequence: TGTGCCAGCAGCGTAGGTGGAGGCGAGGGTCAGCCCCAGCATTTT. V and J are TRBV9 and TRBJ1-5; D remains unclear. The V end lost 0 bases, the J end lost 6 bases, and 13 bases lay between the germline ends. This CDR3 contains 15 residues. CDR1 SGDLS and CDR2 YYNGEE come from the germline V gene.

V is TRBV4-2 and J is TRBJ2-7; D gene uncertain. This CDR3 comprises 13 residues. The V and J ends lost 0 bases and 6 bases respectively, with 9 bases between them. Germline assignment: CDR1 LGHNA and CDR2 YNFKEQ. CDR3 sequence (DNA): TGTGCCAGCAGCCAAGATATAGCATCCGAGCAGTACTTC. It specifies CASSQDIASEQYF.

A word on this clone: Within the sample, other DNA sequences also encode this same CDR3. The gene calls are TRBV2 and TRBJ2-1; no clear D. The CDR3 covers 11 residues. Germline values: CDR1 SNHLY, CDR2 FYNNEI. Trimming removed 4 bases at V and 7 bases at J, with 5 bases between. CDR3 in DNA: TGTGCCAGCAGTGTGGCTAATGAGCAGTTCTTC. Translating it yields CASSVANEQFF.

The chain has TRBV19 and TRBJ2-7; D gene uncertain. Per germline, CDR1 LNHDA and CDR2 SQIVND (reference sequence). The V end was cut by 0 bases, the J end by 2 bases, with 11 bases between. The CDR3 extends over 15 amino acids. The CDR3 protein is CASSIDLGSAYEQYF. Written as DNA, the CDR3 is TGTGCCAGTAGTATAGATCTTGGCTCCGCCTACGAGCAGTACTTC.

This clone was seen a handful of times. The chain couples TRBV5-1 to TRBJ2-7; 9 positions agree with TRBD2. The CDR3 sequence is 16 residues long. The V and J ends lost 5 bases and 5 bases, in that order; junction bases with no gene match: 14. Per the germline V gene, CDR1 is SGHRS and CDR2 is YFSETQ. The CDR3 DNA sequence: TGCGCCAGCAGTTCTGACCGGGCGGGGGGGCCGCACGAGCAGTACTTC. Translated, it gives CASSSDRAGGPHEQYF.

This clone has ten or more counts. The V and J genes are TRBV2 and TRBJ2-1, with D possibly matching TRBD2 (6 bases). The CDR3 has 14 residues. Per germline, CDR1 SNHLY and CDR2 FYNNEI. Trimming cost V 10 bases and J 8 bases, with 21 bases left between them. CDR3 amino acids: CANKEGLRGHEQFF. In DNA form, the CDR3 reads TGTGCCAACAAGGAGGGACTTCGCGGGCATGAGCAGTTCTTC.

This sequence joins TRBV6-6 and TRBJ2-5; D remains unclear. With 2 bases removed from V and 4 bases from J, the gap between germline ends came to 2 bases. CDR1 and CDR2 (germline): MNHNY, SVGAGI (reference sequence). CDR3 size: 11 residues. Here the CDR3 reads CASSYAETQYF. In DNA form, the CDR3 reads TGTGCCAGCAGTTACGCAGAGACCCAGTACTTC.

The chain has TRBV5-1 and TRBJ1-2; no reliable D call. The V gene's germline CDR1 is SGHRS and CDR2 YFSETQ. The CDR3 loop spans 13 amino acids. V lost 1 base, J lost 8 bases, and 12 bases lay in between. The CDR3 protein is CASSLNGGRGYTF. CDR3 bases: TGCGCCAGCAGCTTGAACGGCGGACGCGGCTACACCTTC.

The CDR3 DNA is TGTGCCAGCAGCTCGTTGGGGGGCGGGGCAGGTTTAGAGACCCAGTACTTC. Translation gives CASSSLGGGAGLETQYF. The chain carries TRBV5-4 and TRBJ2-5; D may correspond to TRBD1 or TRBD2 (6 bases each). V shed 3 bases and J shed 4 bases, with 22 bases lying between them. CDR3 length: 17 amino acids. Germline CDR1 is SGHNT and CDR2 is YYREEE (reference sequence).

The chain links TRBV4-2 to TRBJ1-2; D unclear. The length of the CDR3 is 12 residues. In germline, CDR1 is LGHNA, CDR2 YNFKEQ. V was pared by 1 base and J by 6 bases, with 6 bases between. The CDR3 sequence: CASSQGADGYTF. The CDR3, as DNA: TGTGCCAGCAGCCAAGGGGCAGATGGCTACACCTTC.

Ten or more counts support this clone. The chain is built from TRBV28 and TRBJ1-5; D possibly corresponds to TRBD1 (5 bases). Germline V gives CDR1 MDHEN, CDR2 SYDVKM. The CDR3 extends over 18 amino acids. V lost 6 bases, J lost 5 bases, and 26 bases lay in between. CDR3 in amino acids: CASSRHRTGHLGDQPQHF. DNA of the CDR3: TGTGCCAGCAGCCGACACCGTACCGGGCACCTGGGGGATCAGCCCCAGCATTTT.

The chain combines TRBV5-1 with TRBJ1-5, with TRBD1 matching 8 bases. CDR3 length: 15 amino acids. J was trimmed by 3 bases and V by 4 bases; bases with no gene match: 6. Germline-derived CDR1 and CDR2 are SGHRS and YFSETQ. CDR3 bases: TGCGCCAGCAGCGTTGACAGGGGCGCCAATCAGCCCCAGCATTTT. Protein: CASSVDRGANQPQHF.

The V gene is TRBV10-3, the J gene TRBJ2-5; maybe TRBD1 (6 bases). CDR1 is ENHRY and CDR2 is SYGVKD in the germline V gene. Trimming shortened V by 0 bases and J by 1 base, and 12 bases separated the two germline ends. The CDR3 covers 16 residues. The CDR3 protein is CAISESNRAAQETQYF. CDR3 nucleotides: TGTGCCATCAGTGAGTCGAACAGGGCGGCCCAAGAGACCCAGTACTTC.

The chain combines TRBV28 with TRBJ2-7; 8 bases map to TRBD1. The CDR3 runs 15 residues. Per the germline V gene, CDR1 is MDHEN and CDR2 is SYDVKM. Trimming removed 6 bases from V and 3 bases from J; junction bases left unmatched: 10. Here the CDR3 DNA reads TGTGCCAGCAGCAAGACAGGGGCTCGATACTACGAGCAGTACTTC. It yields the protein CASSKTGARYYEQYF.

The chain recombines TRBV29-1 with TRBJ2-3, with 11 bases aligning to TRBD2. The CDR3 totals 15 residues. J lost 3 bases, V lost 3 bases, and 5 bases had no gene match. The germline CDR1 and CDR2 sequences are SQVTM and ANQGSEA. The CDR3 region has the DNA TGCAGCGTTGAGAATAGCGGGAGGGGGACAGATACGCAGTATTTT. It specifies CSVENSGRGTDTQYF.

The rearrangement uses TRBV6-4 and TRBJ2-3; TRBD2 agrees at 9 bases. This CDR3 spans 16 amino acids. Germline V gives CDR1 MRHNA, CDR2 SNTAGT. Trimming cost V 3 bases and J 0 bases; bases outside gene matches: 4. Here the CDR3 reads CASSDSGLASTDTQYF. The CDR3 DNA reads TGTGCCAGCAGTGATAGCGGACTAGCGAGCACAGATACGCAGTATTTT.

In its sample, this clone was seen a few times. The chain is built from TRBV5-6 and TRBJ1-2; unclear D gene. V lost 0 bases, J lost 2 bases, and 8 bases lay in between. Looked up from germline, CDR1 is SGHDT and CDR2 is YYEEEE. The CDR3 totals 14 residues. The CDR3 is CASSLVRQNYGYTF. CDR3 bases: TGTGCCAGCAGCTTGGTGCGCCAGAACTATGGCTACACCTTC.

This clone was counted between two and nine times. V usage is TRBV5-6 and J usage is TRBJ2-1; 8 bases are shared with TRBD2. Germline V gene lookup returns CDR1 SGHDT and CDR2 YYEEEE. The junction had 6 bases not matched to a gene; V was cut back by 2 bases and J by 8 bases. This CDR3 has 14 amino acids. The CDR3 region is CASSFGRAADEQFF. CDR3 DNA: TGTGCCAGCAGCTTCGGGAGGGCGGCCGATGAGCAGTTCTTC.

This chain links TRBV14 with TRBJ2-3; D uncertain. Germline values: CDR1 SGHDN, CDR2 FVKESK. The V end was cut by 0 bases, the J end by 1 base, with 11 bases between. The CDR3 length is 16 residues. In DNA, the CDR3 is TGTGCCAGCAGCCAAGATTTCTGGGGTCGCACAGATACGCAGTATTTT. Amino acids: CASSQDFWGRTDTQYF.

DNA of the CDR3: TGTGCCAGCAGCTCGGGAGCGGGGGGGAATAATGAGCAGTTCTTC. It encodes CASSSGAGGNNEQFF. The rearrangement joins TRBV27 to TRBJ2-1, with TRBD2 matching 10 bases. The CDR3 contains 15 residues. Germline CDR1 reads MNHEY; CDR2 reads SMNVEV (reference sequence). Germline trimming cut 6 bases from V and 7 bases from J; bases unmatched to any gene: 9.

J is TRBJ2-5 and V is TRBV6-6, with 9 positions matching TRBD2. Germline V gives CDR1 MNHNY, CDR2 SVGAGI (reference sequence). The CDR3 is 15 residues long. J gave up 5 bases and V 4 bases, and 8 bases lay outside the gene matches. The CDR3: CASSFLRREGETQYF. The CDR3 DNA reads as TGTGCCAGCAGTTTCTTGAGGCGGGAGGGTGAGACCCAGTACTTC.

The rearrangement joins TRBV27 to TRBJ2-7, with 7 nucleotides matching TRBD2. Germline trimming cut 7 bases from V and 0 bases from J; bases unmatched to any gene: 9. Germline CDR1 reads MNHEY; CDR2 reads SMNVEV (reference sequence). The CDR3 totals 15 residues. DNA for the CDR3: TGTGCCAGCAAAATGGGGCTAGCGGACTCCTACGAGCAGTACTTC. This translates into CASKMGLADSYEQYF.

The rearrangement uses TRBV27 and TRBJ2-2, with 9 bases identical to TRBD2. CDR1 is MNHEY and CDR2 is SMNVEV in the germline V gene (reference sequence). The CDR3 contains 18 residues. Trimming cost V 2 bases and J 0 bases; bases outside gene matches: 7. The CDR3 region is CASSLLAGPLTNTGELFF. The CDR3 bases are TGTGCCAGCAGTTTACTAGCGGGGCCACTGACGAACACCGGGGAGCTGTTTTTT.

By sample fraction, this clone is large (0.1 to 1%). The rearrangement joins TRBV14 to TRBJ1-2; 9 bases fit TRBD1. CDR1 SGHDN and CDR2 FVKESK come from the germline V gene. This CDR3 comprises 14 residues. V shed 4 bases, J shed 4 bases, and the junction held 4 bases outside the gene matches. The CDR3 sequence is CASSLGQGAYGYTF. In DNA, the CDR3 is TGTGCCAGCAGCCTGGGACAGGGAGCCTATGGCTACACCTTC.